This entry concerns a single TCR beta chain. Its antigen is currently unknown. Donors were healthy Caucasian individuals from Russia aged roughly 6 to 100. In each sample, at least 6.5 million PBMCs were isolated. The CDR3 consists of 14 residues. The germline CDR1 and CDR2 sequences are DFQATT and SNEGSKA (reference sequence). V gave up 1 base and J gave up 6 bases, with 13 bases separating them. Combining a sample-barcoded 5' primer with a J-beta primer mix, a second PCR ran for about 6 to 11 cycles. A 12-random-nucleotide template-switch adaptor tagged each cDNA molecule. TCRdb used MiXCR to reprocess the 5' RACE reads, holding one entry per CDR3 protein. The repertoire holds around 650,000 distinct CDR3 sequences, with approximately 40% as singletons. These data originate in a study of blood T cells in healthy people across ages. General study points: Diversity of TCR beta correlated strongly with naive T cell percentage.

The receptor comes from an elderly man in good health. V usage is TRBV20-1 and J usage is TRBJ2-1; a possible D gene is TRBD2 (6 bases). Sequencing used blood. CDR3 bases: TGCAGTGCTAGAGCGTCGGGAGAAATCAATGAGCAGTTCTTC. Its protein is CSARASGEINEQFF.